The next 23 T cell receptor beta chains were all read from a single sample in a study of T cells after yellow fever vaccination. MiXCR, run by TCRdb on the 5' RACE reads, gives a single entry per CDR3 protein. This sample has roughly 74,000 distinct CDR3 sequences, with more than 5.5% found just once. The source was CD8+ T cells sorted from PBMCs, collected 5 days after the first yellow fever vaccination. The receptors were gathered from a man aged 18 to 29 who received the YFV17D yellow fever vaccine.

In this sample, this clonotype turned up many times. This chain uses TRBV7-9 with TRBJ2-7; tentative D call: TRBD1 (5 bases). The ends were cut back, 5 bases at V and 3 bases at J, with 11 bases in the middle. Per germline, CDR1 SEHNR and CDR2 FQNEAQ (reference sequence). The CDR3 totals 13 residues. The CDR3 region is CASSAKQDYEQYF. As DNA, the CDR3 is TGTGCCAGCAGCGCTAAACAGGACTACGAGCAGTACTTC.

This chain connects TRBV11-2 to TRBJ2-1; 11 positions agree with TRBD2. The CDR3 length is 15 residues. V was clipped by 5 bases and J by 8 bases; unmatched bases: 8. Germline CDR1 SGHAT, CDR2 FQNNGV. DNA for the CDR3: TGTGCCAGCAGCCAGACAGGACTAGCGGGCGATGAGCAGTTCTTC. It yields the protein CASSQTGLAGDEQFF.

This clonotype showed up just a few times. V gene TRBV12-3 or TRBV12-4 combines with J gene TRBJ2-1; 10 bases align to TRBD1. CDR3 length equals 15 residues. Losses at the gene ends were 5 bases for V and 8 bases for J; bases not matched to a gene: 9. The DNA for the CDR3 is TGTGCCAGCAGTCCGAGGGACAGGGGAACGGATGAGCAGTTCTTC. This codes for CASSPRDRGTDEQFF.

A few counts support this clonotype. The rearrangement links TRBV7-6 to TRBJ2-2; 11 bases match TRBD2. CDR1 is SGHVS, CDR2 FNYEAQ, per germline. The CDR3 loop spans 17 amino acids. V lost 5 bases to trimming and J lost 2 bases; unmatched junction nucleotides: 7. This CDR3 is CASSPLLAGANTGELFF. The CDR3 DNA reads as TGTGCCAGCAGCCCGCTACTAGCGGGGGCTAACACCGGGGAGCTGTTTTTT.

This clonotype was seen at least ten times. The CDR3 DNA reads as TGCGCCAGCAGCCAGACCCAGGGTGCTGAGCAGTTCTTC. Protein: CASSQTQGAEQFF. This chain joins TRBV4-1 and TRBJ2-1; D may be TRBD1 (5 bases). Germline values: CDR1 MGHRA, CDR2 YSYEKL. Trimming left V 3 bases short and J 9 bases short, with 12 bases between. The CDR3 runs 13 residues.

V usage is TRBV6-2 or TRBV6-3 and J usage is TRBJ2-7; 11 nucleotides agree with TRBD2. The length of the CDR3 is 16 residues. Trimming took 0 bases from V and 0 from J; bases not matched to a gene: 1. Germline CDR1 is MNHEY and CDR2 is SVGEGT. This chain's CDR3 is CASSYSTSGVSYEQYV. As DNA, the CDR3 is TGTGCCAGCAGTTACTCGACTAGCGGGGTCTCCTACGAGCAGTACGTC.

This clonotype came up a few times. The CDR3 coding sequence is TGTGCCAGCAGTCCCAGGACTAGCGGGGGAATAAACACAGATACGCAGTATTTT. Encoded protein: CASSPRTSGGINTDTQYF. The chain recombines TRBV27 with TRBJ2-3, with TRBD2 identical over 13 bases. Germline trimming cut 5 bases from V and 2 bases from J; bases unmatched to any gene: 10. Looked up from germline, CDR1 is MNHEY and CDR2 is SMNVEV (reference sequence). The CDR3 spans 18 residues.

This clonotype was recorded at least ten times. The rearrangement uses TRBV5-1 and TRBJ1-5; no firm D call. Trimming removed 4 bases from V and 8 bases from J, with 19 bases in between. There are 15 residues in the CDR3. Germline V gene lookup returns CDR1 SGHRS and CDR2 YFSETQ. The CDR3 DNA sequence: TGCGCCAGCAGCCCAAATCTCGGACCGCAGGAGCCCCAGCATTTT. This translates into CASSPNLGPQEPQHF. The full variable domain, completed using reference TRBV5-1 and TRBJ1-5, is KAGVTQTPRYLIKTRGQQVTLSCSPISGHRSVSWYQQTPGQGLQFLFEYFSETQRNKGNFPGRFSGRQFSNSRSEMNVSTLELGDSALYLCASSPNLGPQEPQHFGDGTRLSIL.

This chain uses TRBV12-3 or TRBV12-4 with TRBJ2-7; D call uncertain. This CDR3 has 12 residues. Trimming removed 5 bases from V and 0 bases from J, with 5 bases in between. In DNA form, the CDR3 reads TGTGCCAGCAGTATCGGCTCCTACGAGCAGTACTTC. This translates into CASSIGSYEQYF.

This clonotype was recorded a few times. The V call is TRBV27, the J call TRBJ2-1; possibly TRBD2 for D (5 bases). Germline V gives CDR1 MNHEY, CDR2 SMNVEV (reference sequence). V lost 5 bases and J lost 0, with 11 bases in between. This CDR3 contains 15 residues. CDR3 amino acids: CASSAGGSSYNEQFF. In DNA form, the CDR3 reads TGTGCCAGCAGTGCGGGCGGAAGCTCCTACAATGAGCAGTTCTTC.

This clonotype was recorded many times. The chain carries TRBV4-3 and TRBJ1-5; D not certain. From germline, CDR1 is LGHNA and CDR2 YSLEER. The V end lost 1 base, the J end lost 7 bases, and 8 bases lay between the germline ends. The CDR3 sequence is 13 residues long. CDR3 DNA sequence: TGCGCCAGCAGCCAAGTCGGAGGGCAGCCCCAGCATTTT. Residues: CASSQVGGQPQHF.

CDR3 amino acids: CASRGRAQGLDTEAFF. The CDR3 nucleotides read TGTGCCAGCCGAGGGAGGGCCCAGGGTCTTGACACTGAAGCTTTCTTT. This chain joins TRBV6-1 and TRBJ1-1; the D gene is possibly TRBD1 (5 bases). CDR3 length: 16 residues. Trimming cost V 8 bases and J 3 bases, with 22 bases left between them. CDR1 and CDR2 from the germline V gene are MNHNS and SASEGT.

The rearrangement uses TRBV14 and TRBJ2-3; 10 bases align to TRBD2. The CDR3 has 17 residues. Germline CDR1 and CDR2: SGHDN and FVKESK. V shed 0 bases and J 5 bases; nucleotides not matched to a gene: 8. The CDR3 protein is CASSQDPLAGVLDTQYF. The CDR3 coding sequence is TGTGCCAGCAGCCAAGATCCGCTAGCGGGGGTCTTAGATACGCAGTATTTT. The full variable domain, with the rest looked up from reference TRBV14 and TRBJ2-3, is EAGVTQFPSHSVIEKGQTVTLRCDPISGHDNLYWYRRVMGKEIKFLLHFVKESKQDESGMPNNRFLAERTGGTYSTLKVQPAELEDSGVYFCASSQDPLAGVLDTQYFGPGTRLTVL.

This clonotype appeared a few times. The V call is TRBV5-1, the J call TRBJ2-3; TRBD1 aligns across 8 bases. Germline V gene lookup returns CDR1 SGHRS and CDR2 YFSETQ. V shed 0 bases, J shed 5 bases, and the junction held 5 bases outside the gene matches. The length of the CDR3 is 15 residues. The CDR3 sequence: CASSLAEGTGDTQYF. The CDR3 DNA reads TGCGCCAGCAGCTTGGCGGAGGGGACAGGAGATACGCAGTATTTT.

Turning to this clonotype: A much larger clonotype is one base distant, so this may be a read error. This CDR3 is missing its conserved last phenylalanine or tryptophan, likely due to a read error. The CDR3 DNA reads as TGTGCCAGTGAGGACACCGGGGAGCTGTTTTCT. Translated: CASEDTGELFS. The chain recombines TRBV6-5 with TRBJ2-2; the D is unclear. V lost 9 bases, J lost 3 bases, and 5 bases lay in between. CDR1 and CDR2 (germline): MNHEY, SVGAGI. The CDR3 extends over 11 amino acids.

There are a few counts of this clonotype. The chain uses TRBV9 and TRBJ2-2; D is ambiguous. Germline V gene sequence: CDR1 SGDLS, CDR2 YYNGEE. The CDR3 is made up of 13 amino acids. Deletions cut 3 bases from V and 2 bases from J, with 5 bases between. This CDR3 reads CASSATNTGELFF. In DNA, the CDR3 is TGTGCCAGCAGCGCCACTAACACCGGGGAGCTGTTTTTT.

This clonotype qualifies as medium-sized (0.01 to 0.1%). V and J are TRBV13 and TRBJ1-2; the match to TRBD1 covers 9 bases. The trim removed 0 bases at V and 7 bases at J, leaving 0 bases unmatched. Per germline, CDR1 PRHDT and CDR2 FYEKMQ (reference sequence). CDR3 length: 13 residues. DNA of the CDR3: TGTGCCAGCAGCTTAGGGACAGGGGGTGGCTACACCTTC. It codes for CASSLGTGGGYTF.

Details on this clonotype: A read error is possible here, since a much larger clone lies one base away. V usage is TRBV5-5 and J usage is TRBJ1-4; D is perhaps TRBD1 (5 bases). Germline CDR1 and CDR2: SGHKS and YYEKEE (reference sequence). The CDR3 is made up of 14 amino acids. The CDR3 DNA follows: TGTGCCAGCAGCTTGTTCAAGGGACGGGAAAAACTGCTTTTT. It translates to CASSLFKGREKLLF.

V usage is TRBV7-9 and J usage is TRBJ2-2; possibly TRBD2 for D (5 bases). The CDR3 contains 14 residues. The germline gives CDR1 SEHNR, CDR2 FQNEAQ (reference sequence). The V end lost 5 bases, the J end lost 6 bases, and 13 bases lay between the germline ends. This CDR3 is CASSSSVPAGELFF. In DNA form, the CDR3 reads TGTGCCAGCAGCAGTAGCGTCCCCGCCGGGGAGCTGTTTTTT.

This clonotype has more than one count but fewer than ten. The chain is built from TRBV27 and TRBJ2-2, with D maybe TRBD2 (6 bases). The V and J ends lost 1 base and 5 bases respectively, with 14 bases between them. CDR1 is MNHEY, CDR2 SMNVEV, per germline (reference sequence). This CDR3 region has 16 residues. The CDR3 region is CASSLLAGLPTGELFF. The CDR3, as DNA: TGTGCCAGCAGTTTATTGGCGGGACTTCCGACCGGGGAGCTGTTTTTT.

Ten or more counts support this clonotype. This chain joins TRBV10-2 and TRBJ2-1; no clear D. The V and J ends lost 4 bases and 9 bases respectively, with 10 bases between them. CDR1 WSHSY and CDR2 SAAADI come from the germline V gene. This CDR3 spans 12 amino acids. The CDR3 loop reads CASSAGYVEQFF. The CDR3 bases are TGCGCCAGCAGTGCTGGTTATGTTGAGCAGTTCTTC.

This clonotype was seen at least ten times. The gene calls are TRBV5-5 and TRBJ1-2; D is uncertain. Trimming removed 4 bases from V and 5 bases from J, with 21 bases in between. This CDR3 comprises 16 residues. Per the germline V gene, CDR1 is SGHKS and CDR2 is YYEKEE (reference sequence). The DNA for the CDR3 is TGTGCCAGCAGCCTTCTCCCGACTGGCAGCTATTATGGCTACACCTTC. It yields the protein CASSLLPTGSYYGYTF.

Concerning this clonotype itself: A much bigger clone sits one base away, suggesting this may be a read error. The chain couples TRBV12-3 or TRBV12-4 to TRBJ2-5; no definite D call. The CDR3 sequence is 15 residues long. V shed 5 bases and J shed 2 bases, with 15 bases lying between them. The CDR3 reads CASSPWYHVQETQYF. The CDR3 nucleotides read TGTGCCAGCAGTCCCTGGTACCACGTGCAAGAGACCCAGTACTTC.